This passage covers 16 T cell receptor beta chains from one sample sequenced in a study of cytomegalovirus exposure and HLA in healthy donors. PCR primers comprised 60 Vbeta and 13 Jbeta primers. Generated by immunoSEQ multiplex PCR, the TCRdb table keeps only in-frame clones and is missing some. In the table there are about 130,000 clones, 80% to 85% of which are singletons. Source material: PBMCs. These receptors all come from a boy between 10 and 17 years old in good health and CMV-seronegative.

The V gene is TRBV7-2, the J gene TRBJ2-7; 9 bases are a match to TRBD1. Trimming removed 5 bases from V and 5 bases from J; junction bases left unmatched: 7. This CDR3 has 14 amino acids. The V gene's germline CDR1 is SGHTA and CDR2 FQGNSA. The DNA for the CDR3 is TGTGCCAGCAGCCCGGACAGGGGCAGGCACGAGCAGTACTTC. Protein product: CASSPDRGRHEQYF. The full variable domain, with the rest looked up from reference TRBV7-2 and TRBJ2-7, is GAGVSQSPSNKVTEKGKDVELRCDPISGHTALYWYRQSLGQGLEFLIYFQGNSAPDKSGLPSDRFSAERTGGSVSTLTIQRTQQEDSAVYLCASSPDRGRHEQYFGPGTRLTVT.

The chain's CDR3 is CSVGASGIKGSGNEQFF. DNA of the CDR3: TGCAGCGTGGGGGCTAGCGGGATAAAGGGATCGGGTAATGAGCAGTTCTTC. This chain joins TRBV29-1 and TRBJ2-1, with TRBD2 matching 9 bases. This CDR3 is built from 17 residues. After removal of 6 bases from V and 7 bases from J, the junction contained 19 bases not matched to a gene. The germline gives CDR1 SQVTM, CDR2 ANQGSEA.

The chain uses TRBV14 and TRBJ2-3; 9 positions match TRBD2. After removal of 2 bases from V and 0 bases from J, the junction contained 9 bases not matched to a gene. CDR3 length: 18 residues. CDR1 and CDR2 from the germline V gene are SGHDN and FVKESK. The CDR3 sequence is CASSQSSGTLTSTDTQYF. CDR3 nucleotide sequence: TGTGCCAGCAGCCAATCTAGCGGGACCCTTACTAGCACAGATACGCAGTATTTT.

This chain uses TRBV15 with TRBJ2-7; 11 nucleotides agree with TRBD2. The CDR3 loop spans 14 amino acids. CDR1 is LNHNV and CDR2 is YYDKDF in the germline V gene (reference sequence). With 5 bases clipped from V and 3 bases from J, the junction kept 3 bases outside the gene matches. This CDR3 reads CATSPGTSGYEQYF. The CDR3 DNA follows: TGTGCCACCAGCCCCGGGACTAGCGGCTACGAGCAGTACTTC.

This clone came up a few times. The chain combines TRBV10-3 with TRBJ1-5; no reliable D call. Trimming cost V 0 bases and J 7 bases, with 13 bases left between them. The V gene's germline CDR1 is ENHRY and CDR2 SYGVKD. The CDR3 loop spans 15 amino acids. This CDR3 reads CAISESKVAWQPQHF. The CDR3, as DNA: TGTGCCATCAGTGAGTCGAAGGTAGCATGGCAGCCCCAGCATTTT.

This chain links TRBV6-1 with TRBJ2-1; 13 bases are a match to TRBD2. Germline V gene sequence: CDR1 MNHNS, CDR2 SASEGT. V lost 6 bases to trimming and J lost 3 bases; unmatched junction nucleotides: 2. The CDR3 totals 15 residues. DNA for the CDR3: TGTGCCAGCAGCGGGACTAGCGGGGTCTACAATGAGCAGTTCTTC. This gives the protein CASSGTSGVYNEQFF.

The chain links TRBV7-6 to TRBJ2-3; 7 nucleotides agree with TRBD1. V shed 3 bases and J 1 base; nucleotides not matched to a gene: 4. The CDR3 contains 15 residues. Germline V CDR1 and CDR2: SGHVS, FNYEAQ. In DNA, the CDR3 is TGTGCCAGCAGCTTTGGGACAGTAGGCACAGATACGCAGTATTTT. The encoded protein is CASSFGTVGTDTQYF.

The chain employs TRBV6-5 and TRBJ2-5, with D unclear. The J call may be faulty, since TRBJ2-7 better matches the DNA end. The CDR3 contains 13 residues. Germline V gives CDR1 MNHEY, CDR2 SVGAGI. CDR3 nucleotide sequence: TGTGCCAGCAGTCCGTCAGGTGGCTACGAGCAGTACTTC. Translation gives CASSPSGGYEQYF.

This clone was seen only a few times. The CDR3 is CAIRPDRVSEKLFF. In DNA, the CDR3 is TGTGCCATCAGGCCCGACAGGGTGTCTGAAAAACTGTTTTTT. This chain joins TRBV10-3 and TRBJ1-4, with 7 positions matching TRBD1. V lost 6 bases and J lost 7; bases outside the gene matches: 8. Per germline, CDR1 ENHRY and CDR2 SYGVKD. This CDR3 has 14 amino acids.

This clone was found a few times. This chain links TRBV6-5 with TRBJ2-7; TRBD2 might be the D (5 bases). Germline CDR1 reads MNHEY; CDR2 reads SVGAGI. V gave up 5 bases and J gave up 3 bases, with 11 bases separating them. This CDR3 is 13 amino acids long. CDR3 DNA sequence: TGTGCCAGCAGTGACGGACTGGGCTACGAGCAGTACTTC. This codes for CASSDGLGYEQYF.

The CDR3 reads CASSAGLLHEQYF. Here the CDR3 DNA reads TGTGCCAGCAGCGCGGGCCTCCTCCACGAGCAGTACTTC. The V and J genes are TRBV7-2 and TRBJ2-7, with TRBD2 as a possible D gene (5 bases). CDR3 size: 13 residues. Germline V gives CDR1 SGHTA, CDR2 FQGNSA. Trimming pared 5 bases from V and 5 bases from J, leaving 13 bases between.

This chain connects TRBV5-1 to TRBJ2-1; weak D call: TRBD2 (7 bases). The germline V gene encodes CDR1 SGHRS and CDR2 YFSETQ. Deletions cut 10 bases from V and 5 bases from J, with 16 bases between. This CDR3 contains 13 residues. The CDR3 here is CAPKGGPHNEQFF. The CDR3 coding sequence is TGCGCCCCCAAGGGGGGGCCTCACAATGAGCAGTTCTTC. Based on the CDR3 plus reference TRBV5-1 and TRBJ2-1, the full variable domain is KAGVTQTPRYLIKTRGQQVTLSCSPISGHRSVSWYQQTPGQGLQFLFEYFSETQRNKGNFPGRFSGRQFSNSRSEMNVSTLELGDSALYLCAPKGGPHNEQFFGPGTRLTVL.

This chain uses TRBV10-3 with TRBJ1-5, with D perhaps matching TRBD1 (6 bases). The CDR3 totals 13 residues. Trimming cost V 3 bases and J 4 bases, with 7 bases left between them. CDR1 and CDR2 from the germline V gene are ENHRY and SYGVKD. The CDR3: CAISDDRNQPQHF. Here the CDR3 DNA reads TGTGCCATCAGTGATGACAGGAATCAGCCCCAGCATTTT.

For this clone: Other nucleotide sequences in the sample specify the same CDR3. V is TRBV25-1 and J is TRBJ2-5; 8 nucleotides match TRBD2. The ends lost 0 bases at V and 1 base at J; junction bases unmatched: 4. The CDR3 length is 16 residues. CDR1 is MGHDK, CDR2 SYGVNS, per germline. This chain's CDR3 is CASSEYKGTSQETQYF. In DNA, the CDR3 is TGTGCCAGCAGTGAATATAAGGGGACTAGCCAAGAGACCCAGTACTTC.

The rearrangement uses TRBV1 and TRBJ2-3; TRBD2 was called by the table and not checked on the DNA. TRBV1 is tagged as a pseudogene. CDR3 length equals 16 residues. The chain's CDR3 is CTSTPSGAGGTDTQYF. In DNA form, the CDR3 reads TGCACCAGCACCCCGTCAGGGGCGGGAGGGACAGATACGCAGTATTTT.

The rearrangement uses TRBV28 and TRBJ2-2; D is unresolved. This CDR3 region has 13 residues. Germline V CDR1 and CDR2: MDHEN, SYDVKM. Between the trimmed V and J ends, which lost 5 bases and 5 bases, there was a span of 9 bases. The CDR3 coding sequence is TGTGCCAGCAGTCCCAGGATAACCGGGGAGCTGTTTTTT. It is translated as CASSPRITGELFF.